This section outlines one TCR beta chain sequence together with its context. This clone turned up a few times. No cognate antigen has been identified for it. No quality values exist for individual bases; no much larger clone is one base distant. The V and J ends are trimmed by 3 bases and 12 bases, leaving 15 bases between them. CDR1 PRHDT and CDR2 FYEKMQ are derived from the germline V gene (reference sequence). Counted from cysteine to phenylalanine, this CDR3 has 13 amino acids. The DNA shown is the 39-base CDR3, in frame from base 1. From each donor, a single peripheral blood sample of about 116 mL on average was drawn into heparinised tubes. A BD FACSAria II was used to sort naive, central memory, regulatory and stem cell-like memory CD4+ T cells with a panel that included CD45RO, CCR7, CD25, CD127, CD95 and CD27. All sorted populations exceeded 95% purity. PBMCs were isolated immediately by Lymphoprep density gradient centrifugation and stained directly without culture. Samples were stained and sorted in pairs, with one healthy donor and one patient per experiment, so that batch effects were minimized.

The sample belongs to a study of beta chain features in type 1 diabetes (dated by TCRdb to 2016 to 2018). Regarding the study in general: Mean age, gender distribution, total cell number and subset yield were not different between patients and healthy donors. A total of 85 million to 140 million sorted cells were examined across all samples, and the number of cells per subset was strongly correlated with RNA yield. Regulatory and stem cell-like memory subsets were isolated from only 8 patients and roughly eight healthy donors, whereas naive and central memory subsets came from all 30 or so donors. In the study, TCRB repertoires of sorted circulating CD4+ T cell subsets from recently diagnosed type 1 diabetes patients were compared with those of matched healthy donors. What the authors observed across the whole study: Naive, central memory and regulatory TCRB repertoires appeared to be more alike among patients than among healthy donors. Because the HLA sub-analyses included only small numbers of individuals, any influence of HLA type on TCRB rearrangement was left unresolved. Type 1 diabetes patients showed a moderate but significant shortening of TCRB CDR3 length in all four CD4+ subsets. Shorter templates might have been favored by PCR, but patient and control samples were amplified and corrected together, so both groups would have been affected equally by any skew. Fewer insertions and more nucleotide deletions at VDJ recombination sites were observed in patients with type 1 diabetes, implying thymic rearrangement abnormalities. Because cDNA rather than genomic DNA was sequenced, highly expressing activated cells could have been over-represented, although no difference in activation and CD3 levels was found between groups.

All of the isolated RNA was reverse transcribed with the High Capacity cDNA Reverse Transcription Kit, so expressed TCRB transcripts were sequenced. Deep immunoSEQ sequencing was applied to naive, central memory and regulatory T cell samples, giving an average of about 3.8 million total reads per sample. Sorted cells were lysed in RLT buffer and RNA was extracted with DNase-treated RNeasy Micro or Mini kits, depending on cell number. To prevent cross-contamination, each cell subset was processed individually, whereas patient and healthy donor samples were processed jointly. The immunoSEQ multiplex PCR was used to amplify TCRB sequences from cDNA, generating 87-bp fragments that spanned the CDR3 region. Sequencing of the amplicons was performed on the Illumina HiSeq platform. On the study's bioinformatics: Synthetic template baselines were used to correct PCR bias computationally, reads within Hamming distance 2 were collapsed together, and singletons that could not be merged were discarded. Reads were aligned against IMGT so that V, D and J genes, CDR3 length and insertions or deletions at six rearrangement sites could be assigned. Clonotype counts were normalized to sorted cell number within each subset before computing true diversity and Gini coefficients with the tcR R package. Repertoire sharing was quantified using the overlap coefficient calculated on TCRB nucleotide sequences. As a proxy for the pre-selection repertoire, out-of-frame TCRB sequences from naive cells were analyzed. TCRdb obtained this table from immuneACCESS and retained in-frame rearrangements with V and J assigned. These tables miss some clones; where compared with another copy, unresolved V genes account for less than half of the shortfall, and the remainder is unexplained. The V and J calls and clone size come from that table; D and trimming were worked out from the DNA. The sample profile shows about half a million clones; approximately 28% of them were found once. The top ten clones comprise almost 0.065% of the sample.

Specimen: naive CD4+ T cells from blood. The sample's cell subset or site label, in plain terms: true naive CD4+ T cells. The TCR sequence derives from a man in his late teens or twenties in good health. Here the chain combines TRBV13 and TRBJ2-1, with TRBD2 perhaps the D gene, on 5 matching bases. The CDR3: CASSLDFRDSQFF. The bases are TGTGCCAGCAGCTTGGACTTCCGTGATTCGCAGTTCTTC.